Each of the 5 T cell receptor beta chains below was sequenced from the same sample in a study of cytomegalovirus exposure and HLA in healthy donors (dated by TCRdb to the late 2010s). Library construction relied on the immunoSEQ multiplex PCR assay. The multiplex PCR relied on a mix of 60 forward primers for TCR Vbeta segments and 13 reverse primers for TCR Jbeta segments. Held by TCRdb, this immuneACCESS table contains in-frame sequences only and omits some clones. Under half of the omission traces to an unresolved V gene where checked; the cause of the rest is unknown. This sample's records show approximately 110,000 clones. Approximately 6.8% of the sample goes to the ten largest clones. The specimen sequenced was PBMCs. The receptors were gathered from a middle-aged man in good health and CMV-seropositive.

This chain connects TRBV4-1 to TRBJ2-1, with 11 bases identical to TRBD2. From germline, CDR1 is MGHRA and CDR2 YSYEKL. V trimming: 2 bases; J trimming: 3 bases; junction bases outside the gene matches: 6. This CDR3 spans 17 amino acids. The chain's CDR3 is CASSQPEGTSGYNEQFF. The CDR3 DNA is TGCGCCAGCAGCCAACCCGAGGGGACTAGCGGCTACAATGAGCAGTTCTTC.

This sequence joins TRBV2 and TRBJ1-4; tentative D call: TRBD1 (5 bases). The ends were cut back, 7 bases at V and 3 bases at J, with 18 bases in the middle. Per germline, CDR1 SNHLY and CDR2 FYNNEI. This CDR3 has 16 amino acids. Here the CDR3 reads CASKGRSRAPNEKLFF. CDR3 in DNA: TGTGCCAGCAAGGGAAGGAGCAGGGCTCCTAATGAAAAACTGTTTTTT.

The chain has TRBV7-6 and TRBJ2-1, with a possible D match to TRBD2 (5 bases). There are 15 residues in the CDR3. CDR1 SGHVS and CDR2 FNYEAQ come from the germline V gene. Trimming took off 2 bases at V and 5 bases at J, with 13 bases between the two ends. Here the CDR3 DNA reads TGTGCCAGCAGCTTAAAGGGTACGGGGAACAATGAGCAGTTCTTC. The encoded protein is CASSLKGTGNNEQFF. Based on the CDR3 plus reference TRBV7-6 and TRBJ2-1, the full variable domain is GAGVSQSPRYKVTKRGQDVALRCDPISGHVSLYWYRQALGQGPEFLTYFNYEAQQDKSGLPNDRFSAERPEGSISTLTIQRTEQRDSAMYRCASSLKGTGNNEQFFGPGTRLTVL.

This sequence joins TRBV4-1 and TRBJ2-3; 11 nucleotides match TRBD2. Trimming at V came to 6 bases and at J to 5 bases, leaving 10 bases not matched to a gene. The CDR3 covers 16 residues. From germline, CDR1 is MGHRA and CDR2 YSYEKL. The chain's CDR3 is CASRHSTSGTGDTQYF. The CDR3 nucleotides read TGCGCCAGCAGACACTCGACTAGCGGGACAGGAGATACGCAGTATTTT.

The chain combines TRBV28 with TRBJ1-4; 8 positions match TRBD1. Germline CDR1 MDHEN, CDR2 SYDVKM. The CDR3 consists of 15 residues. J lost 6 bases, V lost 5 bases, and 8 bases had no gene match. The CDR3 protein is CASSPTGGFDEKLFF. The CDR3 DNA follows: TGTGCCAGCAGTCCCACAGGGGGTTTTGATGAAAAACTGTTTTTT.